A single sample is the source of the 6 T cell receptor beta chains below, sequenced in a study of T cells expressing NK-cell markers. No DNA is given; TCRdb re-called the 5' RACE reads and lists each CDR3 protein once. The specimen's table records 300,000 to 500,000 distinct CDR3 sequences. The sample taken for sequencing was blood T cells: a sorted CD56 or NKG2C T cell subset, CD4+ or CD8+ T cells, or bulk PBMC T cells (not recorded which). The source of these receptors is a woman in her 50s in good health.

The chain recombines TRBV4-2 with TRBJ2-7; TCRdb proposes TRBD1, but this gene call is untestable without DNA. CDR1 is LGHNA, CDR2 YNFKEQ, per germline. The CDR3 runs 16 residues. CDR3 sequence reads: CASSQLGQGASYEQYF.

The genes are TRBV7-9 and TRBJ2-7; TCRdb indicates TRBD2, and absent DNA this call remains unverified. The CDR3 consists of 15 residues. Germline V gives CDR1 SEHNR, CDR2 FQNEAQ (reference sequence). The CDR3 sequence: CASSPPAGEWNEQYF.

The genes are TRBV5-1 and TRBJ1-1; TCRdb lists TRBD1, though no DNA is available to test this call. CDR1 and CDR2 (germline): SGHRS, YFSETQ. CDR3 length equals 17 residues. The CDR3 is CASSRTGTGRENTEAFF. The full variable domain, with the rest looked up from reference TRBV5-1 and TRBJ1-1, is KAGVTQTPRYLIKTRGQQVTLSCSPISGHRSVSWYQQTPGQGLQFLFEYFSETQRNKGNFPGRFSGRQFSNSRSEMNVSTLELGDSALYLCASSRTGTGRENTEAFFGQGTRLTVV.

CDR3 protein: CASSSRGQGGYEQYF. The chain joins TRBV5-1 to TRBJ2-7; TCRdb proposes TRBD1, but this gene call is untestable without DNA. The V gene's germline CDR1 is SGHRS and CDR2 YFSETQ. The CDR3 consists of 15 residues.

V usage is TRBV7-9 and J usage is TRBJ2-7; TCRdb's D call, TRBD2, is unchecked because there is no DNA. The CDR3 extends over 15 amino acids. Looked up from germline, CDR1 is SEHNR and CDR2 is FQNEAQ (reference sequence). The CDR3 reads CASSLGGGTADEQYF.

V and J are TRBV5-1 and TRBJ2-5; TCRdb reports TRBD1, a call that lacks DNA to check it against. The CDR3 sequence is 15 residues long. The V gene's germline CDR1 is SGHRS and CDR2 YFSETQ. The CDR3 sequence is CASSPNGDRGETQYF. Drawing the rest from reference TRBV5-1 and TRBJ2-5, the complete variable domain is KAGVTQTPRYLIKTRGQQVTLSCSPISGHRSVSWYQQTPGQGLQFLFEYFSETQRNKGNFPGRFSGRQFSNSRSEMNVSTLELGDSALYLCASSPNGDRGETQYFGPGTRLLVL.